What follows are 11 T cell receptor beta chains derived from one specimen sequenced in a study of T cell responses to AZD1222 COVID-19 vaccine. Data came from immunoSEQ multiplex PCR; TCRdb stores just in-frame clones and leaves some out. The sample shows about 66,000 clones, more than 85% of them seen only once. The input for sequencing was peripheral blood, taken on day 0 of AZD1222 vaccination. These receptor sequences come from an adult in good health.

This rearrangement joins TRBV9 to TRBJ1-6; 7 bases map to TRBD1. J lost 8 bases, V lost 1 base, and 6 bases had no gene match. The CDR3 consists of 15 residues. In germline, CDR1 is SGDLS, CDR2 YYNGEE. CDR3 coding DNA: TGTGCCAGCAGCGTAACTGGCCAGGGGGATTCACCCCTCCACTTT. Residues: CASSVTGQGDSPLHF.

The chain links TRBV5-4 to TRBJ1-2, with D unclear. V was pared by 2 bases and J by 4 bases, with 12 bases between. The CDR3 totals 14 residues. Per germline, CDR1 SGHNT and CDR2 YYREEE (reference sequence). The CDR3 bases are TGTGCCAGCAGCTTATCGGGGAAAAGCTATGGCTACACCTTC. Translated: CASSLSGKSYGYTF.

This clone was counted between two and nine times. V gene TRBV3-1 (or the pseudogene TRBV3-2) combines with J gene TRBJ1-4, with D perhaps matching TRBD1 (5 bases). The CDR3 is 14 amino acids. The germline gives CDR1 LGHDT, CDR2 YNNKEL (reference sequence). Deletions cut 0 bases from V and 12 bases from J, with 14 bases between. CDR3 coding DNA: TGTGCCAGCAGCCAAGATCCTCAGGGAGATGAACTGTTTTTT. Translated: CASSQDPQGDELFF.

As DNA, the CDR3 is TGTGCCAGCAGTGCGGGACAGGGTAGTAGCTACACCTTC. Its protein product is CASSAGQGSSYTF. V usage is TRBV12-3 or TRBV12-4 and J usage is TRBJ1-2, with 9 nucleotides matching TRBD1. Losses at the gene ends were 5 bases for V and 9 bases for J; bases not matched to a gene: 7. CDR3 size: 13 residues.

CDR3 coding DNA: TGTGCCAGCAGCGCTGGGAGCGGGGGCCTCAATGAGCAGTTCTTC. Its translation: CASSAGSGGLNEQFF. The genes are TRBV11-3 and TRBJ2-1, with TRBD2 matching over 8 bases. The CDR3 is 15 residues long. CDR1 is SGHNT, CDR2 YENEEA, per germline. The trim removed 5 bases at V and 6 bases at J, leaving 9 bases unmatched.

J is TRBJ2-1 and V is TRBV7-3; D is unresolved. CDR3 length equals 14 residues. V was shortened by 2 bases and J by 5 bases, with 10 bases between the two germline ends. Germline V gives CDR1 SGHTA, CDR2 FQGTGA. CDR3 protein: CASSLGVGHNEQFF. Here the CDR3 DNA reads TGTGCCAGCAGCTTAGGGGTAGGCCACAATGAGCAGTTCTTC.

As regards this clone: A junction end diverges from the germline sequence, so it may reflect a read error. The J gene is TRBJ2-3, the V gene TRBV7-2; D perhaps matches TRBD2 (5 bases). The germline gives CDR1 SGHTA, CDR2 FQGNSA. The CDR3 spans 13 residues. CDR3 amino acids: CASSLANSGVLNF. The CDR3 DNA reads as TGTGCCAGCAGCTTAGCAAATTCCGGGGTTTTGAATTTT.

The table lists this clone with a count of one. The chain carries TRBV27 and TRBJ2-1; D remains unclear. Germline V gene sequence: CDR1 MNHEY, CDR2 SMNVEV (reference sequence). V lost 2 bases and J lost 0, with 8 bases in between. This CDR3 is 15 amino acids long. Here the CDR3 reads CASSLRVVSYNEQFF. The CDR3 DNA sequence: TGTGCCAGCAGTTTAAGGGTGGTCTCCTACAATGAGCAGTTCTTC.

The chain joins TRBV11-2 to TRBJ2-7, with TRBD2 matching over 10 bases. Unmatched junction bases numbered 4, after V lost 1 base and J lost 7 bases. This CDR3 comprises 14 residues. The germline V gene encodes CDR1 SGHAT and CDR2 FQNNGV. DNA of the CDR3: TGTGCCAGCAGCTTAGTCCCACTAGCGGGGGAGCAGTACTTC. Its protein is CASSLVPLAGEQYF.

The rearrangement links TRBV7-8 to TRBJ2-3; D is possibly TRBD1 (5 bases). The CDR3 sequence is 13 residues long. The V end lost 5 bases, the J end lost 4 bases, and 10 bases lay between the germline ends. Germline V gene data show CDR1 as SGHVS and CDR2 as FQNEAQ. Written as DNA, the CDR3 is TGTGCCAGCAGCCCTCCCAGGGCAGATACGCAGTATTTT. It specifies CASSPPRADTQYF.

V and J are TRBV9 and TRBJ1-1, with D hard to call. CDR3 size: 13 residues. Between the trimmed V and J ends, which lost 0 bases and 2 bases, there was a span of 5 bases. Germline values: CDR1 SGDLS, CDR2 YYNGEE. Written as DNA, the CDR3 is TGTGCCAGCAGCGTAGCCGGAAACACTGAAGCTTTCTTT. Protein product: CASSVAGNTEAFF.